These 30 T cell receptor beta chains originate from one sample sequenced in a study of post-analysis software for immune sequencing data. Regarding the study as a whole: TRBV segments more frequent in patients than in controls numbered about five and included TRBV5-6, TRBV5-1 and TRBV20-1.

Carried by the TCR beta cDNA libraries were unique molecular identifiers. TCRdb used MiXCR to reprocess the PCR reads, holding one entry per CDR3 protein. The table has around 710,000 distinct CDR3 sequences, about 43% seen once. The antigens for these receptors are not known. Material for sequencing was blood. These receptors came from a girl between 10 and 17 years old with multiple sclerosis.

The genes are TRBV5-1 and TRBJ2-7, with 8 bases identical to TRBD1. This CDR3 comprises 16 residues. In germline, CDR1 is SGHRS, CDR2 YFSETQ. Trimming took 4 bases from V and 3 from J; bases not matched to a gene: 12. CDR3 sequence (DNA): TGCGCCAGCAGCCTTGCCCCAGGGGGCCAGCTCTACGAGCAGTACTTC. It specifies CASSLAPGGQLYEQYF.

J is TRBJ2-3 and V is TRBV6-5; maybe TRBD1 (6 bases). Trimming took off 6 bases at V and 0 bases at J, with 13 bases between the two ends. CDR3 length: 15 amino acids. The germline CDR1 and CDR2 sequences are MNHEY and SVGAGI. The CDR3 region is CASSGQLASTDTQYF. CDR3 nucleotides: TGTGCCAGCAGCGGACAGCTGGCCAGCACAGATACGCAGTATTTT.

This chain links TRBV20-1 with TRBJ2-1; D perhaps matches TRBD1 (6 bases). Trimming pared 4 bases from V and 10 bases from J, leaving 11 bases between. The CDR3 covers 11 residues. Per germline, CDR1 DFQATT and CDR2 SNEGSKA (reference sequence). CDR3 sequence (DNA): TGCAGTGCTACTACAGGGTCCGAGCAGTTCTTC. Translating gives CSATTGSEQFF.

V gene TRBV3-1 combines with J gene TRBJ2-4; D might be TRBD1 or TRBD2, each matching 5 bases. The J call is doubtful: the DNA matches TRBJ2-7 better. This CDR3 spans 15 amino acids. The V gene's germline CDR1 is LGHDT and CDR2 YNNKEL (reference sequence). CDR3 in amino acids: CASSPGSGSKDEQYF. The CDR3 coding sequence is TGTGCCAGCAGCCCCGGGTCAGGGAGTAAGGACGAGCAGTACTTC.

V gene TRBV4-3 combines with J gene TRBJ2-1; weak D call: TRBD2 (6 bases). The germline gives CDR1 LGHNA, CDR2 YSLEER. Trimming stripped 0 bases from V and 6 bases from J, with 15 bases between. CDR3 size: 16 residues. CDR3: CASSQEWDWSGNEQFF. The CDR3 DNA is TGCGCCAGCAGCCAAGAGTGGGACTGGAGCGGCAATGAGCAGTTCTTC.

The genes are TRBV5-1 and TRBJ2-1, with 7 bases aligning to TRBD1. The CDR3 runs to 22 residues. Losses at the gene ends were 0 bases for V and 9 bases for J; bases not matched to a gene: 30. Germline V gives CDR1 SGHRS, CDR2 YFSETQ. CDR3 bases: TGCGCCAGCAGCTTGGCACTAACAGGGGCAAACTCTGGGGCCAACGTCCTGAGTGAGCAGTTCTTC. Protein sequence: CASSLALTGANSGANVLSEQFF.

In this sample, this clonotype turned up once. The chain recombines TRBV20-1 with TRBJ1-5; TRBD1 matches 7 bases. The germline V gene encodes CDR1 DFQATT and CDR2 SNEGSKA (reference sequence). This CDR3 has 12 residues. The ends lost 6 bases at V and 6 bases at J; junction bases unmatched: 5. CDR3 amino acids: CSASGGGQPQHF. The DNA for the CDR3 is TGCAGTGCCTCAGGGGGGGGTCAGCCCCAGCATTTT.

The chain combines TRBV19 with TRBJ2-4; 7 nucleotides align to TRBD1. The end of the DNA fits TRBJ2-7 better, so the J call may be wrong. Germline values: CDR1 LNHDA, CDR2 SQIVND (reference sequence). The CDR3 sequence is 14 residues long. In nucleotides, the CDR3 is TGTGCCAGTAGTAGAGACAGGGTCACCTACGAGCAGTACTTC. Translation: CASSRDRVTYEQYF.

The CDR3 protein is CASSQGDRATYEQYF. In DNA form, the CDR3 reads TGCGCCAGCAGCCAGGGGGACAGAGCAACCTACGAGCAGTACTTC. V gene TRBV4-3 combines with J gene TRBJ2-5, with TRBD1 matching 7 bases. The J call may be mistaken, given a closer DNA end match to TRBJ2-7. The CDR3 consists of 15 residues. CDR1 and CDR2 (germline): LGHNA, YSLEER.

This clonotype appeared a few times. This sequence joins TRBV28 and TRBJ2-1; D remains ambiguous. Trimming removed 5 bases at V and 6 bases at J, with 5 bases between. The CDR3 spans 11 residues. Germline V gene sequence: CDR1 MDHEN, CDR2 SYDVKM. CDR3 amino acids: CASSAVNEQFF. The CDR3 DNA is TGTGCCAGCAGTGCGGTCAATGAGCAGTTCTTC.

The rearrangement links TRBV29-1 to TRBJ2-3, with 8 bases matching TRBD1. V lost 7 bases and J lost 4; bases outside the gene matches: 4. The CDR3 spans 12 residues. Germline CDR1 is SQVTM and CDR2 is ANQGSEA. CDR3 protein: CSAGQGADTQYF. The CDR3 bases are TGCAGCGCCGGACAGGGCGCAGATACGCAGTATTTT.

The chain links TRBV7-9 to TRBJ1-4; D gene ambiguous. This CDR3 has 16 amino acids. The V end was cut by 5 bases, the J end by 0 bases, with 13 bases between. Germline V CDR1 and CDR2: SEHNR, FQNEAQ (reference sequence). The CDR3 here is CASSPPAGPTNEKLFF. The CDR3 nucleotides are TGTGCCAGCAGCCCGCCGGCAGGTCCAACTAATGAAAAACTGTTTTTT.

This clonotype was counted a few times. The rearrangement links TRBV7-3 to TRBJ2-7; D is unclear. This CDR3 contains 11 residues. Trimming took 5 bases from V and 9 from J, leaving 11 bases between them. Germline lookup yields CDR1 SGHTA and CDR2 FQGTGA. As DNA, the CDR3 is TGTGCCAGCAGCGATGGGCGCGGGCAGTACTTC. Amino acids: CASSDGRGQYF.

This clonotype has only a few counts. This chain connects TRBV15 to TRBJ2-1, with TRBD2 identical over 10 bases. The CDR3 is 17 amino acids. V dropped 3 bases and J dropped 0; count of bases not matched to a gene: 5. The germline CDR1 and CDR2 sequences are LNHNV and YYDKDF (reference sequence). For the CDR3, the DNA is TGTGCCACCAGCAGTGGGACTAGCGCGAGCTCCTACAATGAGCAGTTCTTC. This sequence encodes CATSSGTSASSYNEQFF.

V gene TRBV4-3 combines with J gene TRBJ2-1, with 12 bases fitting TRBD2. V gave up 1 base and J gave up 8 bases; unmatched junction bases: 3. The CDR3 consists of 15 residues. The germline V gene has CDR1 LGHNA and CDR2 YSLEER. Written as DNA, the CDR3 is TGCGCCAGCAGCCAAGGACTAGCGGGAGCCCATGAGCAGTTCTTC. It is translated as CASSQGLAGAHEQFF.

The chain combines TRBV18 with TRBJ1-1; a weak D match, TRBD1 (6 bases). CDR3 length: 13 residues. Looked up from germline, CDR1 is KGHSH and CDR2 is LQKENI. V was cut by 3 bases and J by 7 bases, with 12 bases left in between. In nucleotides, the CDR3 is TGTGCCAGCTCACCGACAGGCCCTAATGAAGCTTTCTTT. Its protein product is CASSPTGPNEAFF. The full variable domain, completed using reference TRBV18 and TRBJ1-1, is NAGVMQNPRHLVRRRGQEARLRCSPMKGHSHVYWYRQLPEEGLKFMVYLQKENIIDESGMPKERFSAEFPKEGPSILRIQQVVRGDSAAYFCASSPTGPNEAFFGQGTRLTVV.

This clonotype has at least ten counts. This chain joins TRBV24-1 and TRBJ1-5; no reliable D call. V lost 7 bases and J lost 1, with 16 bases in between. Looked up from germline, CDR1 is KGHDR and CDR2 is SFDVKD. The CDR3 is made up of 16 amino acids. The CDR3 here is CATSPNSDGSNQPQHF. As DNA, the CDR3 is TGTGCCACCAGCCCAAACAGTGACGGGAGCAATCAGCCCCAGCATTTT.

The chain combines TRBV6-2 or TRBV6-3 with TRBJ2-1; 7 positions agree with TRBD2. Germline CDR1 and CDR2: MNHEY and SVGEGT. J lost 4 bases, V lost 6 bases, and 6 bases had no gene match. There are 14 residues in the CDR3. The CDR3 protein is CASRLADLYNEQFF. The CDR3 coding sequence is TGTGCCAGCAGGCTAGCGGACCTATACAATGAGCAGTTCTTC.

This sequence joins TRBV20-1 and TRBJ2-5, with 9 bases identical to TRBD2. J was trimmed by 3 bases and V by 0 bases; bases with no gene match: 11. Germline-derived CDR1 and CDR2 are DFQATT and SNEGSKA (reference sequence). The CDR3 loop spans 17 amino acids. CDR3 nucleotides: TGCAGTGCTAGAGATTGGGCTAGCGGGATGTCGGAAGAGACCCAGTACTTC. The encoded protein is CSARDWASGMSEETQYF.

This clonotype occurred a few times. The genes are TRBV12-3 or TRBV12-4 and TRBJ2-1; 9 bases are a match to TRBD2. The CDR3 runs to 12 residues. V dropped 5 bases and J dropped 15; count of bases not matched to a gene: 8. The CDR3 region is CASSVSGSWWFF. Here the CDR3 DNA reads TGTGCCAGCAGTGTTAGCGGGAGTTGGTGGTTCTTC.

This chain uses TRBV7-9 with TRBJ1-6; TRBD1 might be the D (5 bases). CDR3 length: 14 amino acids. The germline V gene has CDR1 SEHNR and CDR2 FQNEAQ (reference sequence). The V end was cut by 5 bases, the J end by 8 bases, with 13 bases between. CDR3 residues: CASSEGPFDSPLHF. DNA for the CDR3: TGTGCCAGCAGCGAGGGACCCTTTGATTCACCCCTCCACTTT.

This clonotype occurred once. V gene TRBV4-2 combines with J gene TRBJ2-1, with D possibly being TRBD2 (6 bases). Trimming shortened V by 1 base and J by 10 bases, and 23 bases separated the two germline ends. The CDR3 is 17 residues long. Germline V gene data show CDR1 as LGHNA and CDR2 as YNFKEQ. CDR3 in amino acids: CASSQGSGTVVFYEQFF. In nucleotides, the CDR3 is TGTGCCAGCAGCCAAGGGTCCGGGACTGTTGTGTTCTACGAGCAGTTCTTC.

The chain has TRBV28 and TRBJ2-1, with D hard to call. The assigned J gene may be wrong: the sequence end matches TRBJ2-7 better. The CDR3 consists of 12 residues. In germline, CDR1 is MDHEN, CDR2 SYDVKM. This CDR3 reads CASMSPGYEQYF. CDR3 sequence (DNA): TGTGCCAGCATGAGCCCAGGTTACGAGCAGTACTTC.

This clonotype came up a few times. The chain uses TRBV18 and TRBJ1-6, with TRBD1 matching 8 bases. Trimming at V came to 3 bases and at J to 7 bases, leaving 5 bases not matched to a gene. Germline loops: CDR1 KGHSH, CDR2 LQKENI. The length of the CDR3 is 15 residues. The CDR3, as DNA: TGTGCCAGCTCACCGACAGGGGTTGGGAATTCACCCCTCCACTTT. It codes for CASSPTGVGNSPLHF.

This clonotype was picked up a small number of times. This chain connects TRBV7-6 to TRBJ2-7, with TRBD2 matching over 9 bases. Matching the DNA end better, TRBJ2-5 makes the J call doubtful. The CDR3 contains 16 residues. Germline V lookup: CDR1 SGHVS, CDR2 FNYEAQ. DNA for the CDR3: TGTGCCAGCAGCCCCCTCTGGCGGGAGGGAAGGGAGACCCAGTACTTC. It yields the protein CASSPLWREGRETQYF.

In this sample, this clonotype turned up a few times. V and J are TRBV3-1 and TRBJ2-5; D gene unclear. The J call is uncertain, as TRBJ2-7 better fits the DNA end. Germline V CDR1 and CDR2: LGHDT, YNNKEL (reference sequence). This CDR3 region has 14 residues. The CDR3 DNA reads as TGTGCCAGCAGCCAAGATTGGGGTACTCGCGAGCAGTACTTC. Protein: CASSQDWGTREQYF.

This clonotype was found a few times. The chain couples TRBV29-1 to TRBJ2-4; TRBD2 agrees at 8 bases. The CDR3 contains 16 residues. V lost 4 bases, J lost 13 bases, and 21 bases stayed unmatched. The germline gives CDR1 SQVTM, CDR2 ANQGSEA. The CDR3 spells CSVVRDIRTSLGEQYF. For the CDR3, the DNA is TGCAGCGTTGTAAGGGACATTCGGACTAGCTTGGGGGAGCAGTACTTC.

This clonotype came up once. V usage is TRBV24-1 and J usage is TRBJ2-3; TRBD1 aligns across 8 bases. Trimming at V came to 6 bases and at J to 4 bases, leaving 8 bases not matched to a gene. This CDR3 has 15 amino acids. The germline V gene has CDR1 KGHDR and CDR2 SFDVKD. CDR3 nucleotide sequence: TGTGCCACCAGTCGGACAGGGAATATCGCAGATACGCAGTATTTT. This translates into CATSRTGNIADTQYF.

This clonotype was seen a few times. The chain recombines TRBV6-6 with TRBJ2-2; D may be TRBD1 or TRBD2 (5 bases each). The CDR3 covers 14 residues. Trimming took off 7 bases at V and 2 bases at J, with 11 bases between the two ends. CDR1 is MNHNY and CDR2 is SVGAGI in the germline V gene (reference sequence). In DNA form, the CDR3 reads TGTGCCAGCACCCGGGGCACTAACACCGGGGAGCTGTTTTTT. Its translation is CASTRGTNTGELFF.

The CDR3 reads CASSLSGNPYEQYF. In DNA form, the CDR3 reads TGTGCCAGCAGCCTTAGCGGAAATCCCTACGAGCAGTACTTC. The chain uses TRBV7-9 and TRBJ2-7, with D possibly TRBD2 on 6 matching bases. Germline V lookup: CDR1 SEHNR, CDR2 FQNEAQ (reference sequence). V was trimmed by 5 bases and J by 2 bases, leaving 13 bases between them. The CDR3 covers 14 residues.